The next 6 T cell receptor beta chains were all read from a single sample in a study of identical twins (dated by TCRdb to the mid-2010s). The library was built by means of 5' RACE. Instrument on record: Illumina HiSeq 2000. Clones were called with MiXCR by TCRdb after fastp trimmed the public reads at Q25, and only in-frame beta chains were retained. For every CDR3 protein sequence, its rows merge into one entry that carries the most common genes and DNA. Within this sample are approximately 700,000 distinct CDR3 sequences, with 18% of them counted one time only. Approximately 14% of the sample is taken by the ten largest. These same records also appear under a second study, on T cells expressing NK-cell markers.

The sequencing sample was made of PBMCs. These TCRs come from a woman younger than 30 in good health.

This clonotype was seen ten or more times. The chain uses TRBV12-3 or TRBV12-4 and TRBJ1-1; D is unresolved. The CDR3 totals 16 residues. Trimming took 3 bases from V and 0 from J, leaving 14 bases between them. CDR3: CASSLSGFGMNTEAFF. The CDR3 DNA is TGTGCCAGCAGTTTGTCGGGCTTTGGCATGAACACTGAAGCTTTCTTT.

The CDR3 DNA reads as TGTGCCAGCAGTTTAACTAGCGGGGGGGTTTACGAGCAGTACTTC. It specifies CASSLTSGGVYEQYF. The chain has TRBV12-3 or TRBV12-4 and TRBJ2-7, with 13 bases aligning to TRBD2. CDR3 length: 15 residues. V trimming: 2 bases; J trimming: 4 bases; junction bases outside the gene matches: 2.

In this sample, this clonotype turned up a few times. The chain is built from TRBV5-1 and TRBJ2-3; 7 positions agree with TRBD2. Trimming took 1 base from V and 4 from J; bases not matched to a gene: 6. CDR3 length: 15 residues. Germline assignment: CDR1 SGHRS and CDR2 YFSETQ. In nucleotides, the CDR3 is TGCGCCAGCAGCTTGTGGGGGGGATCGGCAGATACGCAGTATTTT. Protein product: CASSLWGGSADTQYF.

CDR3 coding DNA: TGTGCCAGCAGTTACTCCGGTGGGGGCTTGTACGAGCAGTACTTC. It yields the protein CASSYSGGGLYEQYF. The chain couples TRBV6-5 to TRBJ2-7, with D possibly matching TRBD1 (6 bases). CDR1 MNHEY and CDR2 SVGAGI come from the germline V gene. The V gene lost 0 bases and the J gene lost 4 bases, with 13 bases spanning the gap. The CDR3 is 15 residues long.

The chain is built from TRBV9 and TRBJ1-5; possible D gene TRBD1, 5 bases. Germline V gene lookup returns CDR1 SGDLS and CDR2 YYNGEE. The CDR3 contains 14 residues. With 6 bases removed from V and 4 bases from J, the gap between germline ends came to 14 bases. CDR3 bases: TGTGCCAGCAATCCGAGTGGGGGAAATCAGCCCCAGCATTTT. It specifies CASNPSGGNQPQHF.

This clonotype has a count of ten or more. The rearrangement uses TRBV29-1 and TRBJ2-7; the D gene could be TRBD1 or TRBD2 (5 bases each). The CDR3 spans 12 residues. Looked up from germline, CDR1 is SQVTM and CDR2 is ANQGSEA. The V end was cut by 7 bases, the J end by 5 bases, with 15 bases between. In DNA form, the CDR3 reads TGCAGCGGACAAGGGACGGGCCACGAGCAGTACTTC. It encodes CSGQGTGHEQYF.